Listed here are 9 T cell receptor beta chains from one sample, sequenced in a study of identifying expanded T cells in peripheral blood. Some clones are missing from TCRdb's copy, which holds only in-frame ones; the method was immunoSEQ multiplex PCR. The table has 84,000 or so clones, about 87% seen once. Sequencing was done on a sample of blood. These TCRs come from a person aged 18-69 years in good health.

This clone was seen only once. This chain joins TRBV20-1 and TRBJ1-2, with TRBD1 identical over 7 bases. This CDR3 has 11 residues. CDR1 and CDR2 from the germline V gene are DFQATT and SNEGSKA (reference sequence). With V trimmed by 8 bases and J by 2 bases, 2 bases remained unmatched. The CDR3 reads CSPTGNYGYTF. For the CDR3, the DNA is TGCAGTCCGACAGGGAACTATGGCTACACCTTC.

This clone occurred once. The chain is built from TRBV5-6 and TRBJ1-2; D is undetermined. CDR3 length: 12 amino acids. The V gene's germline CDR1 is SGHDT and CDR2 YYEEEE. Trimming took off 4 bases at V and 7 bases at J, with 11 bases between the two ends. The CDR3 loop reads CASSMEYSGYTF. The CDR3 bases are TGTGCCAGCAGCATGGAGTACTCTGGCTACACCTTC. The whole variable domain, filled in from reference TRBV5-6 and TRBJ1-2, reads DAGVTQSPTHLIKTRGQQVTLRCSPKSGHDTVSWYQQALGQGPQFIFQYYEEEERQRGNFPDRFSGHQFPNYSSELNVNALLLGDSALYLCASSMEYSGYTFGSGTRLTVV.

The chain has TRBV5-4 and TRBJ2-1, with TRBD1 identical over 11 bases. Unmatched junction bases numbered 7, after V lost 7 bases and J lost 4 bases. CDR3 length: 15 residues. Per the germline V gene, CDR1 is SGHNT and CDR2 is YYREEE (reference sequence). CDR3 bases: TGTGCCAGCGGGGGAGGGACAGGGGGTTACAATGAGCAGTTCTTC. Translated: CASGGGTGGYNEQFF.

This chain uses TRBV7-2 with TRBJ1-2, with a possible D match to TRBD1 (5 bases). The V gene lost 1 base and the J gene lost 6 bases, with 9 bases spanning the gap. Germline CDR1 and CDR2: SGHTA and FQGNSA. This CDR3 region has 13 residues. CDR3 amino acids: CASSLGGGDGYTF. As DNA, the CDR3 is TGTGCCAGCAGCTTAGGGGGCGGGGATGGCTACACCTTC.

The chain employs TRBV5-1 and TRBJ2-7, with D unclear. Germline values: CDR1 SGHRS, CDR2 YFSETQ. The V end was cut by 4 bases, the J end by 3 bases, with 14 bases between. This CDR3 spans 14 amino acids. The CDR3 DNA reads as TGCGCCAGCAGCACCGGGCCACCACTCTACGAGCAGTACTTC. Amino acids: CASSTGPPLYEQYF.

The genes are TRBV12-5 and TRBJ2-3; D tentatively fits TRBD1 or TRBD2 (6 bases each). Germline V gives CDR1 LGHNT, CDR2 FRNRAP. V was pared by 5 bases and J by 4 bases, with 16 bases between. The CDR3 spans 15 residues. In DNA form, the CDR3 reads TGTGCTAGTGGTCCCAGGGGAGGTCCGGCAGATACGCAGTATTTT. Translated, it gives CASGPRGGPADTQYF.

This chain connects TRBV5-1 to TRBJ1-5; TRBD1 agrees at 8 bases. Trimming took 0 bases from V and 4 from J; bases not matched to a gene: 3. This CDR3 is 15 amino acids long. Germline V gene data show CDR1 as SGHRS and CDR2 as YFSETQ. The CDR3 here is CASSLGTGYNQPQHF. The CDR3 DNA reads as TGCGCCAGCAGCTTGGGGACAGGGTATAATCAGCCCCAGCATTTT.

This rearrangement joins TRBV2 to TRBJ1-4, with a tentative D call TRBD1 (6 bases). Germline-derived CDR1 and CDR2 are SNHLY and FYNNEI. This CDR3 is 16 amino acids long. V lost 1 base, J lost 7 bases, and 16 bases lay in between. CDR3 coding DNA: TGTGCCAGCAGTGAAGTCAGGTCTGGGGGCCGTGAAAAACTGTTTTTT. Translated: CASSEVRSGGREKLFF.

The V call is TRBV7-8, the J call TRBJ2-3, with 11 bases aligning to TRBD2. The CDR3 contains 17 residues. Germline CDR1 reads SGHVS; CDR2 reads FQNEAQ. The J segment lost 0 bases and the V segment lost 5 bases, leaving 7 bases of the junction unmatched. The DNA for the CDR3 is TGTGCCAGCAGCACAAAACTAGCGGGGGCCAGCACAGATACGCAGTATTTT. As protein: CASSTKLAGASTDTQYF. The variable domain in full, with the rest retrieved from reference TRBV7-8 and TRBJ2-3, is GAGVSQSPRYKVAKRGQDVALRCDPISGHVSLFWYQQALGQGPEFLTYFQNEAQLDKSGLPSDRFFAERPEGSVSTLKIQRTQQEDSAVYLCASSTKLAGASTDTQYFGPGTRLTVL.